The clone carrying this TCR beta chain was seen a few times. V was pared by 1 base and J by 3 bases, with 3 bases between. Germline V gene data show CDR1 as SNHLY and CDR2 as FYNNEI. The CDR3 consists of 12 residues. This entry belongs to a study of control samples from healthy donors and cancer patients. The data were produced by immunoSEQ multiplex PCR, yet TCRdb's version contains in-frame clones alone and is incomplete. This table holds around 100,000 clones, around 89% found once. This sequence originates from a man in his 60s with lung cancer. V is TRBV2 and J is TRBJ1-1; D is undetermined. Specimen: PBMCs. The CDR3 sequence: CASSEGDTEAFF. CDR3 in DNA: TGTGCCAGCAGTGAAGGGGACACTGAAGCTTTCTTT.